The 24 T cell receptor beta chains in this list originate from one sample, sequenced in a study of cytomegalovirus exposure and HLA in healthy donors. The PCR employed 60 Vbeta primers together with 13 Jbeta primers. Assay used: immunoSEQ multiplex PCR; TCRdb lists only in-frame clones, some missing. Of roughly 120,000 clones in the sample, about three quarters were seen once. Sample: PBMCs. Receptor source: a woman aged 35 to 49 in good health and CMV-seropositive.

The gene calls are TRBV10-3 and TRBJ2-2; a possible D gene is TRBD1 (6 bases). This CDR3 is built from 15 residues. CDR1 is ENHRY and CDR2 is SYGVKD in the germline V gene. V lost 5 bases to trimming and J lost 3 bases, with 13 bases between them. CDR3 in DNA: TGTGCCATCAGTTTAAGCAGGGGTGACACCGGGGAGCTGTTTTTT. It specifies CAISLSRGDTGELFF.

The chain uses TRBV27 and TRBJ1-2; D is unclear. The ends were cut back, 3 bases at V and 0 bases at J, with 5 bases in the middle. Germline V CDR1 and CDR2: MNHEY, SMNVEV (reference sequence). The CDR3 is 13 amino acids. CDR3 protein: CASSFGPNYGYTF. DNA for the CDR3: TGTGCCAGCAGTTTTGGGCCTAACTATGGCTACACCTTC.

The chain links TRBV28 to TRBJ1-4, with D possibly matching TRBD1 (6 bases). Germline V gene data show CDR1 as MDHEN and CDR2 as SYDVKM. V gave up 6 bases and J gave up 4 bases, with 15 bases separating them. This CDR3 has 15 residues. The DNA of the CDR3 is TGTGCCAGCAGCGATTCGACAGGAGATAATGAAAAACTGTTTTTT. Translated, it gives CASSDSTGDNEKLFF.

This clone has just a few counts. V and J are TRBV2 and TRBJ1-1; D is uncertain. The CDR3 length is 13 residues. Trimming stripped 6 bases from V and 0 bases from J, with 8 bases between. CDR1 is SNHLY, CDR2 FYNNEI, per germline. CDR3 loop: CASRAQLNTEAFF. The CDR3 DNA sequence: TGTGCCAGCAGGGCCCAACTGAACACTGAAGCTTTCTTT.

The chain links TRBV6-1 to TRBJ1-1; D ambiguous. Between the trimmed V and J ends, which lost 1 base and 10 bases, there was a span of 7 bases. The CDR3 runs 11 residues. In germline, CDR1 is MNHNS, CDR2 SASEGT. CDR3 loop: CASSEVTRAFF. The DNA for the CDR3 is TGTGCCAGCAGTGAAGTTACACGAGCTTTCTTT.

This chain connects TRBV9 to TRBJ2-3; D unresolved. V lost 4 bases and J lost 4, with 7 bases in between. CDR3 length: 12 amino acids. Germline loops: CDR1 SGDLS, CDR2 YYNGEE. DNA for the CDR3: TGTGCCAGCAGCACTAACGCAGATACGCAGTATTTT. Residues: CASSTNADTQYF.

The rearrangement joins TRBV7-6 to TRBJ1-2; no clear D gene. The germline CDR1 and CDR2 sequences are SGHVS and FNYEAQ. V was trimmed by 7 bases and J by 8 bases, leaving 17 bases between them. The CDR3 runs 13 residues. The CDR3 coding sequence is TGTGCCAGCACTCCCGCGAGAGCGGGCGGCTACACCTTC. Protein product: CASTPARAGGYTF.

The rearrangement links TRBV9 to TRBJ1-1; unclear D gene. This CDR3 comprises 14 residues. Trimming took off 4 bases at V and 3 bases at J, with 13 bases between the two ends. CDR1 is SGDLS and CDR2 is YYNGEE in the germline V gene. The CDR3 region is CASSPSRYYTEAFF. CDR3 sequence (DNA): TGTGCCAGCAGCCCAAGCCGCTACTACACTGAAGCTTTCTTT.

The table lists this clone with a few counts. V usage is TRBV4-1 and J usage is TRBJ1-4; perhaps TRBD1 as D (5 bases). V lost 11 bases and J 5 bases, leaving 12 bases between the germline ends. CDR1 is MGHRA and CDR2 is YSYEKL in the germline V gene. This CDR3 region has 12 residues. CDR3 residues: CAALTENEKLFF. DNA of the CDR3: TGCGCCGCCCTGACAGAAAATGAAAAACTGTTTTTT.

The rearrangement links TRBV7-8 to TRBJ1-4, with a possible D match to TRBD1 (6 bases). V was trimmed by 7 bases and J by 4 bases, leaving 13 bases between them. CDR1 is SGHVS, CDR2 FQNEAQ, per germline. The CDR3 covers 14 residues. DNA for the CDR3: TGTGCCAGCACCCGACAGGTTTTTAATGAAAAACTGTTTTTT. Amino acid sequence: CASTRQVFNEKLFF.

The gene calls are TRBV10-3 and TRBJ2-6; possible D gene TRBD1, 6 bases. With 0 bases removed from V and 0 bases from J, the gap between germline ends came to 12 bases. The germline gives CDR1 ENHRY, CDR2 SYGVKD. The CDR3 totals 18 residues. The CDR3 sequence is CAISESAGASSGANVLTF. CDR3 nucleotide sequence: TGTGCCATCAGTGAGTCGGCAGGGGCAAGCTCTGGGGCCAACGTCCTGACTTTC.

The chain employs TRBV6-5 and TRBJ2-7, with D possibly TRBD1 on 5 matching bases. V was cut by 5 bases and J by 1 base, with 12 bases left in between. Germline assignment: CDR1 MNHEY and CDR2 SVGAGI. This CDR3 is 14 amino acids long. The CDR3 DNA follows: TGTGCCAGCAGTGGGGCGGCTCAGTCCTACGAGCAGTACTTC. Encoded protein: CASSGAAQSYEQYF.

The chain carries TRBV6-5 and TRBJ2-3; 7 nucleotides match TRBD2. This CDR3 is built from 15 residues. From germline, CDR1 is MNHEY and CDR2 SVGAGI. V was pared by 5 bases and J by 9 bases, with 14 bases of the junction left unmatched. The CDR3 DNA reads TGTGCCAGCAGTCTCCAGGGAGGACGGGGAGGGACGCAGTATTTT. Translated, it gives CASSLQGGRGGTQYF.

The J gene is TRBJ1-1, the V gene TRBV6-4, with a weak D call TRBD1 (6 bases). This CDR3 contains 14 residues. V gave up 6 bases and J gave up 1 base, with 12 bases separating them. Germline assignment: CDR1 MRHNA and CDR2 SNTAGT. DNA for the CDR3: TGTGCCAGCAGGCCAGGGGTGGCGAACACTGAAGCTTTCTTT. This gives the protein CASRPGVANTEAFF.

This chain links TRBV2 with TRBJ1-1; 8 bases map to TRBD1. V lost 6 bases, J lost 3 bases, and 9 bases stayed unmatched. The V gene's germline CDR1 is SNHLY and CDR2 FYNNEI. CDR3 size: 15 residues. The CDR3 DNA follows: TGTGCCAGCAGAGTAGACAGGGGAGGTTACACTGAAGCTTTCTTT. As protein: CASRVDRGGYTEAFF.

Concerning this clone itself: At one of its ends the junction is not consistent with the germline gene, which may arise from a read error. The rearrangement joins TRBV7-7 to TRBJ2-3; no firm D call. The CDR3 runs to 13 residues. Germline V lookup: CDR1 SSHAT, CDR2 FNYEAQ (reference sequence). The CDR3 sequence is CASSLTRADTQYF. The CDR3, as DNA: TGTGCTAGCAGCCTGACCCGGGCAGATACGCAGTATTTT.

The chain uses TRBV5-1 and TRBJ2-5; 9 nucleotides agree with TRBD2. J gave up 5 bases and V 4 bases, and 9 bases lay outside the gene matches. The CDR3 runs to 15 residues. In germline, CDR1 is SGHRS, CDR2 YFSETQ. CDR3 residues: CASSPGTSSRETQYF. CDR3 bases: TGCGCCAGCAGCCCCGGGACTAGCTCTAGGGAGACCCAGTACTTC.

This chain joins TRBV5-1 and TRBJ2-7; TRBD2 might be the D (5 bases). Trimming took off 0 bases at V and 5 bases at J, with 15 bases between the two ends. The CDR3 consists of 15 residues. CDR1 is SGHRS, CDR2 YFSETQ, per germline. The CDR3 protein is CASSLEAGRVDEQYF. The CDR3 DNA reads TGCGCCAGCAGCTTGGAGGCGGGCCGCGTGGACGAGCAGTACTTC.

This clone was observed a handful of times. The chain joins TRBV5-1 to TRBJ2-1; a possible D gene is TRBD2 (6 bases). The V end was cut by 2 bases, the J end by 2 bases, with 11 bases between. CDR3 size: 15 residues. The germline gives CDR1 SGHRS, CDR2 YFSETQ. The CDR3 nucleotides are TGCGCCAGCAGCTTAGCGGGCCCACCCTACAATGAGCAGTTCTTC. Translating it yields CASSLAGPPYNEQFF.

V and J are TRBV29-1 and TRBJ1-3; D perhaps matches TRBD1 (6 bases). This CDR3 region has 13 residues. Trimming pared 4 bases from V and 4 bases from J, leaving 11 bases between. The germline CDR1 and CDR2 sequences are SQVTM and ANQGSEA. CDR3 coding DNA: TGCAGCGTTGGCCGGGACATAGGAAACACCATATATTTT. Translating it yields CSVGRDIGNTIYF.

This clone has a handful of counts. The chain combines TRBV6-5 with TRBJ2-5; TRBD1 is a possible D gene (6 bases). Germline V gives CDR1 MNHEY, CDR2 SVGAGI. This CDR3 region has 11 residues. The V gene lost 3 bases and the J gene lost 11 bases, with 10 bases spanning the gap. CDR3 in amino acids: CASSYTGSQYF. DNA of the CDR3: TGTGCCAGCAGTTATACAGGGAGTCAGTACTTC.

This clone came up a few times. The CDR3 bases are TGTGCCAGCCAGGACAGGACGGCAGAAAAACTGTTTTTT. This sequence encodes CASQDRTAEKLFF. The rearrangement joins TRBV11-2 to TRBJ1-4; 7 nucleotides match TRBD1. The CDR3 runs to 13 residues. Trimming took 8 bases from V and 8 from J; bases not matched to a gene: 8. Germline-derived CDR1 and CDR2 are SGHAT and FQNNGV.

This rearrangement joins TRBV5-4 to TRBJ2-2; 10 nucleotides align to TRBD2. Germline values: CDR1 SGHNT, CDR2 YYREEE (reference sequence). Trimming removed 4 bases from V and 2 bases from J; junction bases left unmatched: 5. This CDR3 has 16 residues. DNA of the CDR3: TGTGCCAGCAGCCCGAGCGGGGGGGCAAACACCGGGGAGCTGTTTTTT. Encoded protein: CASSPSGGANTGELFF.

The chain joins TRBV7-6 to TRBJ1-4, with D hard to call. Deletions cut 0 bases from V and 2 bases from J, with 7 bases between. In germline, CDR1 is SGHVS, CDR2 FNYEAQ. The CDR3 is made up of 15 amino acids. CDR3 residues: CASSLARNTNEKLFF. The CDR3 region has the DNA TGTGCCAGCAGCTTAGCGCGGAATACTAATGAAAAACTGTTTTTT.